Sequencing of this TCR beta chain was carried out in a study of graft-versus-host responses after intestinal transplantation. Graft material was processed, releasing intraepithelial and lamina propria lymphocytes. Per the germline V gene, CDR1 is MDHEN and CDR2 is SYDVKM. V dropped 0 bases and J dropped 7 bases, with 6 bases sitting between them. The CDR3 is 13 residues long. Measured with immunoSEQ multiplex PCR; TCRdb has only the in-frame clones, and not every one. The table includes about 17,000 clones, 65% to 90% detected once. Sample: ileum tissue, taken 17 days after transplant. The receptor's source is a human patient who received an intestinal transplant, so some T cells may come from the graft donor. J is TRBJ2-2 and V is TRBV28; D might be TRBD1 or TRBD2, each matching 5 bases. Here the CDR3 reads CASSLWGDGELFF. CDR3 nucleotides: TGTGCCAGCAGTTTATGGGGGGACGGGGAGCTGTTTTTT.